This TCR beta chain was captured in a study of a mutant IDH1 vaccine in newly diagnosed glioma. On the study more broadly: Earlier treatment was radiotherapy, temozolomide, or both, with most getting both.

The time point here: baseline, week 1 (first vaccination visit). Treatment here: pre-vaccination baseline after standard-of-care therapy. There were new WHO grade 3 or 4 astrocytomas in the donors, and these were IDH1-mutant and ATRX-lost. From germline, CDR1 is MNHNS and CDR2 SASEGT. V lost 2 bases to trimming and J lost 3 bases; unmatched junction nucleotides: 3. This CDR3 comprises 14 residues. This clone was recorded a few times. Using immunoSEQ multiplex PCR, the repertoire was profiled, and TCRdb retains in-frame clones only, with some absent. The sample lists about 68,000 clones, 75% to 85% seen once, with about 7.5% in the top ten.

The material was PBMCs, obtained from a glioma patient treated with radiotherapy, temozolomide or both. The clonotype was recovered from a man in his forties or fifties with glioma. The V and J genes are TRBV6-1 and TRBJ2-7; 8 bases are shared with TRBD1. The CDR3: CASSELGQGYEQYF. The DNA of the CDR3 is TGTGCCAGCAGTGAATTAGGACAGGGCTACGAGCAGTACTTC.